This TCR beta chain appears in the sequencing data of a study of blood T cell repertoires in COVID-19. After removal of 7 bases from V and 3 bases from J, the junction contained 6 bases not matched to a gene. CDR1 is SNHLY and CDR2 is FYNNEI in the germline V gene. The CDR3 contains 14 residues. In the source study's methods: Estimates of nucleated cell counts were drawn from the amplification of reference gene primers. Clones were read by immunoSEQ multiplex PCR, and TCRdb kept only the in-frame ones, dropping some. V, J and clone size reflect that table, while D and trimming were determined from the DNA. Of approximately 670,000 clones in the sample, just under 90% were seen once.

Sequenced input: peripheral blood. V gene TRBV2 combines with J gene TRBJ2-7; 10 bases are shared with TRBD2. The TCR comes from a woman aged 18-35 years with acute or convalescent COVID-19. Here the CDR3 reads CASISGGSIYEQYF. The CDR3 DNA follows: TGTGCCAGCATTAGCGGGGGGTCCATCTACGAGCAGTACTTC.